This T cell receptor (beta chain) was sequenced for a study of blood T cell repertoires in COVID-19. Study-level background: Acute-phase and convalescent COVID-19 samples originated in the United States, Italy and Spain. The analysed material was cDNA or gDNA that came from T cells, B-cell-depleted T cells, or PBMCs.

In the source study's methods: Amplification with reference gene primers provided the estimates of nucleated cell counts. Generated by immunoSEQ multiplex PCR, the TCRdb table keeps only in-frame clones and is missing some. D and trimming were read from the DNA, whereas the V and J calls and clone size are those reported in that table. The top ten hold 9.5% to 15% of the sample, which has 170,000 or so clones, around nine tenths seen once. The V and J ends lost 2 bases and 5 bases respectively, with 12 bases between them. From germline, CDR1 is MNHEY and CDR2 SMNVEV (reference sequence). The CDR3 covers 14 residues.

This sequence joins TRBV27 and TRBJ1-2; perhaps TRBD1 as D (5 bases). This TCR came from a woman in her 70s with COVID-19, enrolled during active disease. Sequenced input: peripheral blood. CDR3 DNA sequence: TGTGCCAGCAGTTTAAAAGGGGCGCCTTATGGCTACACCTTC. This codes for CASSLKGAPYGYTF.